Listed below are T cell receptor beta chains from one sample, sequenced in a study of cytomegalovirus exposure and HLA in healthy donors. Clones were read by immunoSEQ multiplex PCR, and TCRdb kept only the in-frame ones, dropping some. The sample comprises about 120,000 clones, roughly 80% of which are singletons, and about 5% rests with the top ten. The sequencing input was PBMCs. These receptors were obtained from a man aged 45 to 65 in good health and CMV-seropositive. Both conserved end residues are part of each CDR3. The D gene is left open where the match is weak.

DNA: TGTGCCAGCACCGACAGCTACGAGCAGTACTTC
CDR3: CASTDSYEQYF
D: .
V: TRBV6-1
J: TRBJ2-7

DNA: TGTGCCAGTAACCCGACAGGAAACTCTGGAAACACCATATATTTT
CDR3: CASNPTGNSGNTIYF
D: .
V: TRBV19
J: TRBJ1-3

DNA: TGCGCCAGCAGCTCCGGCCCCAGCGGGGGGAACTACGAGCAGTACTTC
CDR3: CASSSGPSGGNYEQYF
D: TRBD2
V: TRBV5-1
J: TRBJ2-7

DNA: TGTGCCAGCAATCCAAGTCCAGGGACAGGGACTTTT
CDR3: CASNPSPGTGTF
D: TRBD1
V: TRBV2
J: TRBJ1-4

DNA: TGCGCCAGCAGCCAAGATTCGAACAGGGGGCAGAACGGGGAGCTGTTTTTT
CDR3: CASSQDSNRGQNGELFF
D: TRBD1
V: TRBV4-1
J: TRBJ2-2

DNA: TGTGCCAGCAGTCTTAGCGGGAGGGCCTCCAATGAGCAGTTCTTC
CDR3: CASSLSGRASNEQFF
D: TRBD2
V: TRBV2
J: TRBJ2-1

DNA: TGTGCCAGCTCACCAAACAGGGGGGGTACTGAAGCTTTCTTT
CDR3: CASSPNRGGTEAFF
D: TRBD1
V: TRBV18
J: TRBJ1-1

DNA: TGCGCCAGCAGCCCCTCTTTAGTAGGTAGCGGGGGGCCCCTGAACAATGAGCAGTTCTTC
CDR3: CASSPSLVGSGGPLNNEQFF
D: TRBD2
V: TRBV4-1
J: TRBJ2-1

DNA: TGTGCCAGCATCCGGGACTCCGACACCGGGGAGCTGTTTTTT
CDR3: CASIRDSDTGELFF
D: .
V: TRBV6-1
J: TRBJ2-2

DNA: TGTGCCAGCAGTGATTGGCAGCGGGGGGCTAGTATTGATGAGCAGTTCTTC
CDR3: CASSDWQRGASIDEQFF
D: TRBD2
V: TRBV25-1
J: TRBJ2-1

DNA: TGTGCCACCCAAGGGGGGACAGGGGGAAATTCACCCCTCCACTTT
CDR3: CATQGGTGGNSPLHF
D: TRBD1
V: TRBV18
J: TRBJ1-6